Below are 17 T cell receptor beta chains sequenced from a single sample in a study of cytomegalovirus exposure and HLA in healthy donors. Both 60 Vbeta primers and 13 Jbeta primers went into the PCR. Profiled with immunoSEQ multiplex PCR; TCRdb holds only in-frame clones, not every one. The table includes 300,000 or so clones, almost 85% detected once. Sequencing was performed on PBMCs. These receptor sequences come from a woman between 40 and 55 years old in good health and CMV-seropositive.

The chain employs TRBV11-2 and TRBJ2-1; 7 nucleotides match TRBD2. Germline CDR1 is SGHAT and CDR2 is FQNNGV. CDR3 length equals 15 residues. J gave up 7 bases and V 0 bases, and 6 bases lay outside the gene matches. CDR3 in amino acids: CASSLDPGLFNEQFF. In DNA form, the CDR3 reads TGTGCCAGCAGCTTAGATCCGGGACTATTTAATGAGCAGTTCTTC.

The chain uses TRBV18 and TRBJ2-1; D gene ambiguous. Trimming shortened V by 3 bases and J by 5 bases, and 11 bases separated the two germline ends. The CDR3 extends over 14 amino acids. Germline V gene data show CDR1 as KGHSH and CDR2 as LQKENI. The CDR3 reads CASSPSRLNNEQFF. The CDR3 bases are TGTGCCAGCTCACCTTCGCGGCTAAACAATGAGCAGTTCTTC.

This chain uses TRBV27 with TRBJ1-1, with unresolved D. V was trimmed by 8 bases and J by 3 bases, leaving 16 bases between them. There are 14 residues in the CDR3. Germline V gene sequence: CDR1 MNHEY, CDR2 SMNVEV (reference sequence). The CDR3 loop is CASRVSSHYTEAFF. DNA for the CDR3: TGTGCCAGCCGAGTCTCTTCCCATTACACTGAAGCTTTCTTT.

The CDR3 is CASSGSGRNQPQHF. The CDR3 nucleotides read TGTGCCAGTAGCGGCTCCGGCAGGAATCAGCCCCAGCATTTT. The chain recombines TRBV19 with TRBJ1-5, with unresolved D. The CDR3 covers 14 residues. V was shortened by 6 bases and J by 4 bases, with 13 bases between the two germline ends. CDR1 is LNHDA and CDR2 is SQIVND in the germline V gene (reference sequence).

The CDR3 reads CASSSGGTTNEKLFF. CDR3 nucleotide sequence: TGTGCCAGCAGCTCCGGGGGGACAACTAATGAAAAACTGTTTTTT. The chain recombines TRBV4-2 with TRBJ1-4, with a possible D match to TRBD1 (5 bases). Trimming removed 5 bases from V and 0 bases from J, with 10 bases in between. This CDR3 is built from 15 residues. The germline gives CDR1 LGHNA, CDR2 YNFKEQ.

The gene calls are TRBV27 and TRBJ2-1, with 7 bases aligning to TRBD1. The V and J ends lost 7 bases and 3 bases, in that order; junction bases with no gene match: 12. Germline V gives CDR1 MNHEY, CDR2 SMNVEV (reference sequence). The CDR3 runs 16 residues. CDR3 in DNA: TGTGCCAGCAAAGACACCGGGACAGAGATCTACAATGAGCAGTTCTTC. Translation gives CASKDTGTEIYNEQFF.

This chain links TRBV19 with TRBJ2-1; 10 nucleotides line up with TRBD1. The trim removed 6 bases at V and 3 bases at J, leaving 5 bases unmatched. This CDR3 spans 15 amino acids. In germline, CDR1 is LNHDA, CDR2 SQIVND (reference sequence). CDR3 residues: CASSPTGGIYNEQFF. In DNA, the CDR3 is TGTGCCAGTAGCCCGACAGGGGGCATCTACAATGAGCAGTTCTTC.

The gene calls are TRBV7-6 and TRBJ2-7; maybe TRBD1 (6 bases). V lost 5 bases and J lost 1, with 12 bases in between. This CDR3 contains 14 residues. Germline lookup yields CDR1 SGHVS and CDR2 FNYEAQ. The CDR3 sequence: CASSRGGTSYEQYF. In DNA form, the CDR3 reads TGTGCCAGCAGCCGTGGGGGCACTTCCTACGAGCAGTACTTC.

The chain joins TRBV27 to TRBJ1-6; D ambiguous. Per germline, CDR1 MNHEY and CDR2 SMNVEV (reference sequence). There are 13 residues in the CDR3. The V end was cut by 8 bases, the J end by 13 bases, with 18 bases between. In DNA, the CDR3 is TGTGCCAGCGCGGAAGGTGGCGAGGCGCCCCTCCACTTT. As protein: CASAEGGEAPLHF.

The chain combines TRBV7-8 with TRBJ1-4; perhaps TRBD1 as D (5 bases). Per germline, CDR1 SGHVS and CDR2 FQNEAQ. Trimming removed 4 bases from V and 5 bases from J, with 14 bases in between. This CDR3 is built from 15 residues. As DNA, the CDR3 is TGTGCCAGCAGCTACGACAGATCTAGAAATGAAAAACTGTTTTTT. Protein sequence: CASSYDRSRNEKLFF.

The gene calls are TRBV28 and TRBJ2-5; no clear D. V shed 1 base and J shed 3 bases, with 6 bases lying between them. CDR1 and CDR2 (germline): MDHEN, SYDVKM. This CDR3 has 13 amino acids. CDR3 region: CASSLSQEETQYF. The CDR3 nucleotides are TGTGCCAGCAGTTTATCACAAGAAGAGACCCAGTACTTC.

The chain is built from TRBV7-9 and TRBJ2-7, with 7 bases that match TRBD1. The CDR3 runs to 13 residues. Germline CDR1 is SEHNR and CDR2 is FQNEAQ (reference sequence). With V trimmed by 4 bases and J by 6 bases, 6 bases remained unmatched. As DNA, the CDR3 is TGTGCCAGCAGCTCGACAGGGTTGGGCGAGCAGTACTTC. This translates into CASSSTGLGEQYF. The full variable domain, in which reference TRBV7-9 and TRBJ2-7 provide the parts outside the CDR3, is DTGVSQNPRHKITKRGQNVTFRCDPISEHNRLYWYRQTLGQGPEFLTYFQNEAQLEKSRLLSDRFSAERPKGSFSTLEIQRTEQGDSAMYLCASSSTGLGEQYFGPGTRLTVT.

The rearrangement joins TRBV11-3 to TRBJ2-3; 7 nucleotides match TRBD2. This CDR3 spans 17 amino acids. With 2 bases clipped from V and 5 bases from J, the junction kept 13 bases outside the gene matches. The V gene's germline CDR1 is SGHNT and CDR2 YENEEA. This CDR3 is CASSLRGAGLGVDTQYF. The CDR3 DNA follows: TGTGCCAGCAGCTTAAGGGGAGCTGGACTAGGTGTAGATACGCAGTATTTT.

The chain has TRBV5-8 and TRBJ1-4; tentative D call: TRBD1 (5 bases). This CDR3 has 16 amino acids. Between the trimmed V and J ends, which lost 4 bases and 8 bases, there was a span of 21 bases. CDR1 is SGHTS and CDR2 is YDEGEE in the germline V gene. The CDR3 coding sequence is TGTGCCAGCAGCCCTATTTACAGCCCACGGGGGGAAAAACTGTTTTTT. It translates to CASSPIYSPRGEKLFF.

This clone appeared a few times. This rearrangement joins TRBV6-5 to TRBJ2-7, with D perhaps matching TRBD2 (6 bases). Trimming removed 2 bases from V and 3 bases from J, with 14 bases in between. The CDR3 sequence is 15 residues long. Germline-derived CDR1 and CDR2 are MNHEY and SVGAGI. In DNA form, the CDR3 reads TGTGCCAGCAGTTACGGAGCGGGCTACAGCTACGAGCAGTACTTC. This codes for CASSYGAGYSYEQYF.

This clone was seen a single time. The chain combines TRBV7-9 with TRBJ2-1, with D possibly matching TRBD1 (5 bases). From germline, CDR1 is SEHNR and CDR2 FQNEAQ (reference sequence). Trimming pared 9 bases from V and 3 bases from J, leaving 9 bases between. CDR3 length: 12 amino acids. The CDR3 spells CASLQVYNEQFF. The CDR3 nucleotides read TGTGCCAGTCTACAGGTCTACAATGAGCAGTTCTTC.

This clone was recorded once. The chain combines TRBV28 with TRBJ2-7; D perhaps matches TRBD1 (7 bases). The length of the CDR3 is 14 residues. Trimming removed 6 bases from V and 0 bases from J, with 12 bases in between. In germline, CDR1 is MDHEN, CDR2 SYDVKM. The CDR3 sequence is CASRPGGSSYEQYF. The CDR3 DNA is TGTGCCAGCAGACCAGGGGGGAGCTCCTACGAGCAGTACTTC.